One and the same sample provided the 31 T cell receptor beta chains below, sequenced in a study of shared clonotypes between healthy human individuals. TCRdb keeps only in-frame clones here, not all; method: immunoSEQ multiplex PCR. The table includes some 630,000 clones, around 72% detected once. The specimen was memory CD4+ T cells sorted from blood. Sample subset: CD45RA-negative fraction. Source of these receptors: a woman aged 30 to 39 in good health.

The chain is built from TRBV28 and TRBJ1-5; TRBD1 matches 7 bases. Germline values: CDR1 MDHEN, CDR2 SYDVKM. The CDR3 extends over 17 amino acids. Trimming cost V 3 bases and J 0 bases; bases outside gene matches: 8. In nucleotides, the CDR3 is TGTGCCAGCAGTTTCGCCGGGGGACAGTATAGCAATCAGCCCCAGCATTTT. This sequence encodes CASSFAGGQYSNQPQHF.

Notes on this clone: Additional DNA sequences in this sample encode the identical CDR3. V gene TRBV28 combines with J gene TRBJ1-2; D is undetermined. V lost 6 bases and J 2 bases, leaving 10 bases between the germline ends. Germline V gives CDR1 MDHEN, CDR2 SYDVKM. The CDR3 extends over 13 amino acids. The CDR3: CASSLSQNYGYTF. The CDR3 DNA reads TGTGCCAGCAGCTTAAGCCAGAACTATGGCTACACCTTC.

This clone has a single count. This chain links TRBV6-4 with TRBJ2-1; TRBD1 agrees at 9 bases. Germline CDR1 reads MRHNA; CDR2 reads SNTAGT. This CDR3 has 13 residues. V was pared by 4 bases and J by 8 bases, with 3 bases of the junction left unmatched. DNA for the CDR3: TGTGCCAGCAGTGCCCACAGGGGGCATGAGCAGTTCTTC. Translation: CASSAHRGHEQFF.

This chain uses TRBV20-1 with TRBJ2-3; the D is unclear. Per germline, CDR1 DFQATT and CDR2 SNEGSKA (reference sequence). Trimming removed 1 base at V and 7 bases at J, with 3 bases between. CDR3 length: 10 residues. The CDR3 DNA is TGCAGTGCTAGAGGGCATACGCAGTATTTT. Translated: CSARGHTQYF.

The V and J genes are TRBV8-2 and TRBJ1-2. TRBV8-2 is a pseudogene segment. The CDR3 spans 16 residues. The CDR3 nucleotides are TGTGGCAGTGGGACGAGGAATAACGAAAGAACCTATGGCTACACCTTC. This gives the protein CGSGTRNNERTYGYTF.

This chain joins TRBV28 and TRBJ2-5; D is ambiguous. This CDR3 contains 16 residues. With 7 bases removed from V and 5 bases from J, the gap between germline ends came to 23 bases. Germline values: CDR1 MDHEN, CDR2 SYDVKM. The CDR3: CASNHVRDSRSETQYF. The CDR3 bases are TGTGCCAGCAACCACGTGAGAGACTCGAGGTCGGAGACCCAGTACTTC.

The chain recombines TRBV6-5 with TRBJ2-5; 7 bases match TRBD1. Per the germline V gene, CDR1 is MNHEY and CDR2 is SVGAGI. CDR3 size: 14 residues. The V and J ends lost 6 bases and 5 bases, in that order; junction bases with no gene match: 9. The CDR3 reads CASRVQGPLETQYF. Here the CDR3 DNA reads TGTGCCAGCAGGGTACAGGGGCCCCTGGAGACCCAGTACTTC.

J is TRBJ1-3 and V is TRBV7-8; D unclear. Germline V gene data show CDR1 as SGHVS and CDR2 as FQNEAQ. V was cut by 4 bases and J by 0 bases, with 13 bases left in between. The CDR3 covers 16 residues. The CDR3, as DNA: TGTGCCAGCAGCTCGATTACCGGGATCTCTGGAAACACCATATATTTT. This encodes CASSSITGISGNTIYF. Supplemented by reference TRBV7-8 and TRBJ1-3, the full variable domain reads GAGVSQSPRYKVAKRGQDVALRCDPISGHVSLFWYQQALGQGPEFLTYFQNEAQLDKSGLPSDRFFAERPEGSVSTLKIQRTQQEDSAVYLCASSSITGISGNTIYFGEGSWLTVV.

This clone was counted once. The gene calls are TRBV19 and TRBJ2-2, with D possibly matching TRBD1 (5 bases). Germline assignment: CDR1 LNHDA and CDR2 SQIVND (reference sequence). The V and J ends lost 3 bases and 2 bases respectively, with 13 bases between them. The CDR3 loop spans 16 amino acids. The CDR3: CASSILGQGNTGELFF. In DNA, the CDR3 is TGTGCCAGTAGTATTTTGGGGCAGGGAAACACCGGGGAGCTGTTTTTT.

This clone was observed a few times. Written as DNA, the CDR3 is TGTGCCAGCACCTCGCAGGGCTACGAGCAGTACTTC. Amino acid sequence: CASTSQGYEQYF. The chain uses TRBV27 and TRBJ2-7, with D possibly being TRBD1 (5 bases). This CDR3 spans 12 amino acids. The germline gives CDR1 MNHEY, CDR2 SMNVEV (reference sequence). V lost 7 bases and J 3 bases, leaving 10 bases between the germline ends.

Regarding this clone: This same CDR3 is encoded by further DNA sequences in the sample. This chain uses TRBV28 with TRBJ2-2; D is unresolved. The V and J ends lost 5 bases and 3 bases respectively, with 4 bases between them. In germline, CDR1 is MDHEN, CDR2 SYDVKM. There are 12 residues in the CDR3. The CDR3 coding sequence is TGTGCCAGCAGTCTGGACACCGGGGAGCTGTTTTTT. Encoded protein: CASSLDTGELFF.

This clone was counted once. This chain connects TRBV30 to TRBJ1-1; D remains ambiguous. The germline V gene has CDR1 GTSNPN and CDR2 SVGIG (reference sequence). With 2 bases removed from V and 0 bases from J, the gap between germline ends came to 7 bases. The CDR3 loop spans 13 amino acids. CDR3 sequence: CAWSRQMNTEAFF. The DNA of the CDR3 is TGTGCCTGGAGTAGGCAGATGAACACTGAAGCTTTCTTT.

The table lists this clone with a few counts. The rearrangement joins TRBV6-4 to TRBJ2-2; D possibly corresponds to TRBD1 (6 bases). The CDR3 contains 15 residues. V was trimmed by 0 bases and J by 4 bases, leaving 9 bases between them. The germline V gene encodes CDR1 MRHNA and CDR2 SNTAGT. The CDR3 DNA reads TGTGCCAGCAGTGACTCACAGGGTGGCACCGGGGAGCTGTTTTTT. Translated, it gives CASSDSQGGTGELFF.

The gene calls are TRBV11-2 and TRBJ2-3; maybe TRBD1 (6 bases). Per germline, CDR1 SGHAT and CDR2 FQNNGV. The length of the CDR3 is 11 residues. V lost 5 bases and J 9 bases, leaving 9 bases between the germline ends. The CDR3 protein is CASSTGSTQYF. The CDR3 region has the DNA TGTGCCAGCAGCACAGGGAGCACGCAGTATTTT.

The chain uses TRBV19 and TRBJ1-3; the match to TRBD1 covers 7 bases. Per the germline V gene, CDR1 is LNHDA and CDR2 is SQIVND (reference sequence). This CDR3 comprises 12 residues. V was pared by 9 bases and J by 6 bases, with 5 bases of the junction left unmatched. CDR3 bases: TGTGCCAGGACAGGGTTGGCAAACACCATATATTTT. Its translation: CARTGLANTIYF. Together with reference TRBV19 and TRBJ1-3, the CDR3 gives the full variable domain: DGGITQSPKYLFRKEGQNVTLSCEQNLNHDAMYWYRQDPGQGLRLIYYSQIVNDFQKGDIAEGYSVSREKKESFPLTVTSAQKNPTAFYLCARTGLANTIYFGEGSWLTVV.

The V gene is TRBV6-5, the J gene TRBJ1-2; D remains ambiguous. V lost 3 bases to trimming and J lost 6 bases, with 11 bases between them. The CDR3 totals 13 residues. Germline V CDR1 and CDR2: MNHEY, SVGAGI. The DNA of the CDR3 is TGTGCCAGCAGTTATGTGGGCGAAAATGGCTACACCTTC. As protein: CASSYVGENGYTF.

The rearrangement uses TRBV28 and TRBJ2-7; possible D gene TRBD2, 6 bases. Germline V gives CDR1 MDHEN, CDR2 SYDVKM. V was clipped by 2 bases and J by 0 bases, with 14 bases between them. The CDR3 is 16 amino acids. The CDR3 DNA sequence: TGTGCCAGCAGTTTAGGACGCGGGATCAGCTCCTACGAGCAGTACTTC. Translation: CASSLGRGISSYEQYF.

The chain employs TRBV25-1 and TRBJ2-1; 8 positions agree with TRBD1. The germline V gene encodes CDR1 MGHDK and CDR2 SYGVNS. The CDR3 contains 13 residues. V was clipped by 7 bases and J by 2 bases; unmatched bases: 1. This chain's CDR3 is CASKDRAYNEQFF. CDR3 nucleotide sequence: TGTGCCAGCAAGGACAGGGCCTACAATGAGCAGTTCTTC.

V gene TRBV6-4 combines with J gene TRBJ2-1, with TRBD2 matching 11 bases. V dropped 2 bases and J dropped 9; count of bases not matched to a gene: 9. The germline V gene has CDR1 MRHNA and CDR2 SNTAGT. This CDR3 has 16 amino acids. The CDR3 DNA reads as TGTGCCAGCAGTGACGTAGCGGGAGGGTTGGGGAGTGAGCAGTTCTTC. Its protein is CASSDVAGGLGSEQFF.

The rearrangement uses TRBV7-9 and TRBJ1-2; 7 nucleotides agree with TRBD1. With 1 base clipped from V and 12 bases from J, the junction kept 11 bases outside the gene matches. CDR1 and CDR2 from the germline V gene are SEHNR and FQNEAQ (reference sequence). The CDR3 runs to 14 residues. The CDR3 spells CASSLGQGISADTF. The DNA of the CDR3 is TGTGCCAGCAGCTTAGGACAGGGTATCTCGGCGGACACCTTC.

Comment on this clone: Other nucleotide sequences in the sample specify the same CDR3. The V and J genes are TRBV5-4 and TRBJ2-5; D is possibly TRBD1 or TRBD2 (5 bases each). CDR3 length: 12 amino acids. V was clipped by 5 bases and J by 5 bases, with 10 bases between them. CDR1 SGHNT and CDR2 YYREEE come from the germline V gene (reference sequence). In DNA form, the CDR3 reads TGTGCCAGCAGTAGGGACGAGGAGACCCAGTACTTC. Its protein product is CASSRDEETQYF.

This CDR3 reads CAWSGAGQNEQFF. The CDR3 coding sequence is TGTGCCTGGAGTGGAGCGGGGCAAAATGAGCAGTTCTTC. The gene calls are TRBV30 and TRBJ2-1; TRBD2 agrees at 7 bases. Trimming at V came to 1 base and at J to 7 bases, leaving 4 bases not matched to a gene. CDR3 length: 13 amino acids. CDR1 and CDR2 from the germline V gene are GTSNPN and SVGIG (reference sequence).

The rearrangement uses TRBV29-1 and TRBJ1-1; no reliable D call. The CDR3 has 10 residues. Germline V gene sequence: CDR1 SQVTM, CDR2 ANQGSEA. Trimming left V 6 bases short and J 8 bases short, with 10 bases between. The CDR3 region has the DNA TGCAGCGTGGACGCGGAAGAAGCTTTCTTT. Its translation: CSVDAEEAFF.

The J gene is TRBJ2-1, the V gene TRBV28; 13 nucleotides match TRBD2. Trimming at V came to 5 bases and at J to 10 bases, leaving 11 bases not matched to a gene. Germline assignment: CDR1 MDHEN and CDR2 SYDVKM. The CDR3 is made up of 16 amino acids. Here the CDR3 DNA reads TGTGCCAGCAGTCTCTCGACGGGACTAGCGGGACTGGAGCAGTTCTTC. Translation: CASSLSTGLAGLEQFF. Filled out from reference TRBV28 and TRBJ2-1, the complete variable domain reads DVKVTQSSRYLVKRTGEKVFLECVQDMDHENMFWYRQDPGLGLRLIYFSYDVKMKEKGDIPEGYSVSREKKERFSLILESASTNQTSMYLCASSLSTGLAGLEQFFGPGTRLTVL.

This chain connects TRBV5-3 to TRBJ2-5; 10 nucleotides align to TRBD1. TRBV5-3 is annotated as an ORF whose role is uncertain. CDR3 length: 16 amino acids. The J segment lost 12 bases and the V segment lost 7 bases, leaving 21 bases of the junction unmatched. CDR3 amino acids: CARSPVVGTGEIDEYF. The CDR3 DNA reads TGTGCCAGATCCCCGGTGGTGGGGACAGGGGAAATCGACGAGTACTTC.

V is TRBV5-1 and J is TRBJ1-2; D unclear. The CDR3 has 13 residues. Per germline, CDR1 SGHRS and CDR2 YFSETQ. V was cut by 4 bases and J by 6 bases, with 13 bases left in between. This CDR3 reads CASSPGVRDGYTF. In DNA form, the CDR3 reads TGCGCCAGCAGCCCCGGCGTCCGGGATGGCTACACCTTC.

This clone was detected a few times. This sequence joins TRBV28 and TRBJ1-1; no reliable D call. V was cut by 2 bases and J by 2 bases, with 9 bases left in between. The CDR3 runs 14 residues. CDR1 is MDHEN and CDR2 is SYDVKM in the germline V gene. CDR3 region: CASSLASENTEAFF. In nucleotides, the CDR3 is TGTGCCAGCAGTTTAGCCAGCGAAAACACTGAAGCTTTCTTT. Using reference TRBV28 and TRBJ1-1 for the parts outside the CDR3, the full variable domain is DVKVTQSSRYLVKRTGEKVFLECVQDMDHENMFWYRQDPGLGLRLIYFSYDVKMKEKGDIPEGYSVSREKKERFSLILESASTNQTSMYLCASSLASENTEAFFGQGTRLTVV.

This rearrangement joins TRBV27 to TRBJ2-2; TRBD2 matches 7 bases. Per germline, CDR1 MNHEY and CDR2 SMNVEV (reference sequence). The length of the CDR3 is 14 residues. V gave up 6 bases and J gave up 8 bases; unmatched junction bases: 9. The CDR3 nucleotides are TGTGCCAGCAGGTTAAACCGAGCGGGAGGGGAGCTGTTTTTT. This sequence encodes CASRLNRAGGELFF.

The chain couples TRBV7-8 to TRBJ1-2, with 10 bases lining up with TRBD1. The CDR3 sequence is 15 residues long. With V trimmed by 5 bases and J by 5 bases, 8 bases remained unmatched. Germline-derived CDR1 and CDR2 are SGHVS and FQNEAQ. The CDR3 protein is CASSTGTGVGYGYTF. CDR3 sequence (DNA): TGTGCCAGCAGCACTGGGACAGGGGTGGGATATGGCTACACCTTC.

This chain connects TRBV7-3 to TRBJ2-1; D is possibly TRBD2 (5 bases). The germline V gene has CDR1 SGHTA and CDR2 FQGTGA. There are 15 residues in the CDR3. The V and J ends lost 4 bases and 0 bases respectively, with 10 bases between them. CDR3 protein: CASSSGGGSYNEQFF. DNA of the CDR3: TGTGCCAGCAGCTCGGGCGGAGGCTCCTACAATGAGCAGTTCTTC.

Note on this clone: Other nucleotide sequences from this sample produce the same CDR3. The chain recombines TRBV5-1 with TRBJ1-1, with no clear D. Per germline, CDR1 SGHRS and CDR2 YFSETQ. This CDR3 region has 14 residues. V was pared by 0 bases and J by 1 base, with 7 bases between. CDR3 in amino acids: CASSLAGGNTEAFF. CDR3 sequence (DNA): TGCGCCAGCAGCTTGGCCGGCGGGAACACTGAAGCTTTCTTT.